The subject of this entry is one T cell receptor (beta chain). The antigen is undetermined. The record originates from a study of radiotherapy plus CTLA-4 blockade in lung cancer. Study observations and caveats: In blood, TCR clones derived from the tumor expanded after radiotherapy plus ipilimumab.

Chemo-refractory metastatic non-small-cell lung cancer patients underwent focal radiation alongside CTLA-4 blockade with ipilimumab. Germline CDR1 and CDR2: SGHNT and YYREEE (reference sequence). V was shortened by 4 bases and J by 4 bases, with 11 bases between the two germline ends. The CDR3 runs 13 residues. The protocol was immunoSEQ multiplex PCR, while the TCRdb copy is restricted to in-frame clones and leaves out a portion. The sample shows roughly 90,000 clones, 70% to 90% of them seen only once. The clonotype comes from a human donor with non-small cell lung cancer that progressed on radiotherapy plus ipilimumab. Sample: peripheral blood, taken from a patient treated with radiotherapy plus ipilimumab. The rearrangement joins TRBV5-4 to TRBJ1-1; no definite D call. The CDR3 sequence: CASSQDLSTEAFF. CDR3 coding DNA: TGTGCCAGCAGCCAAGATTTGAGCACTGAAGCTTTCTTT.